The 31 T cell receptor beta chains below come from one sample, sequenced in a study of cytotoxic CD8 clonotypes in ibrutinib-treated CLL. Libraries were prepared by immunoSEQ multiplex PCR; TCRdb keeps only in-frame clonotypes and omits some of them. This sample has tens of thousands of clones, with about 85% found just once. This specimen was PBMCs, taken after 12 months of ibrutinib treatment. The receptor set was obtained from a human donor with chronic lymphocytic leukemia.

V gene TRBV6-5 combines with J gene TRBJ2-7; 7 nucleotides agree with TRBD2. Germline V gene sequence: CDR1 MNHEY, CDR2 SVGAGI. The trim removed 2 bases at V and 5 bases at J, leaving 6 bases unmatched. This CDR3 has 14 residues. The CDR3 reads CASSYDVAGDEQYF. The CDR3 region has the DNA TGTGCCAGCAGTTACGACGTGGCGGGGGACGAGCAGTACTTC.

Here the CDR3 DNA reads TGTGCCAGCAGGGACGTCGGGGGGTGGAACACTGAAGCTTTCTTT. This translates into CASRDVGGWNTEAFF. This sequence joins TRBV28 and TRBJ1-1, with D tentatively TRBD1 (5 bases). V lost 6 bases, J lost 1 base, and 15 bases lay in between. The CDR3 sequence is 15 residues long. Per germline, CDR1 MDHEN and CDR2 SYDVKM. Supplemented by reference TRBV28 and TRBJ1-1, the full variable domain reads DVKVTQSSRYLVKRTGEKVFLECVQDMDHENMFWYRQDPGLGLRLIYFSYDVKMKEKGDIPEGYSVSREKKERFSLILESASTNQTSMYLCASRDVGGWNTEAFFGQGTRLTVV.

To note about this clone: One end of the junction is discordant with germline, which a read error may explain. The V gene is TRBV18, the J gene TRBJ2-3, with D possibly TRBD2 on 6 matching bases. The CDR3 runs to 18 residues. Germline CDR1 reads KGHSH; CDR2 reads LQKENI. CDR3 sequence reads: CASSPLFAAGRGADTQYF. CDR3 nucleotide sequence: TGTGCCAGCTCGCCACTTTTTGCCGCCGGGAGAGGGGCAGATACGCAGTATTTT.

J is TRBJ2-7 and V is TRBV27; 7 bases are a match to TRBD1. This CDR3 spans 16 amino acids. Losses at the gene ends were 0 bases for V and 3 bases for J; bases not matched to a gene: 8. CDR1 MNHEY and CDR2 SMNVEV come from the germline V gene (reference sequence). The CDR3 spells CASSLSGWDSLYEQYF. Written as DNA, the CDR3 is TGTGCCAGCAGTTTATCGGGGTGGGACAGCCTCTACGAGCAGTACTTC.

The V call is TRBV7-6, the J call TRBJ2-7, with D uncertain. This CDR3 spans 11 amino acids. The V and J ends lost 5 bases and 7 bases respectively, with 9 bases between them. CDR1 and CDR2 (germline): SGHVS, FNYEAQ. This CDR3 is CASSALGEQYF. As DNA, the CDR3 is TGTGCCAGCAGCGCCCTAGGGGAGCAGTACTTC. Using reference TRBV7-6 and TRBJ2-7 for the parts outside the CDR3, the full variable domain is GAGVSQSPRYKVTKRGQDVALRCDPISGHVSLYWYRQALGQGPEFLTYFNYEAQQDKSGLPNDRFSAERPEGSISTLTIQRTEQRDSAMYRCASSALGEQYFGPGTRLTVT.

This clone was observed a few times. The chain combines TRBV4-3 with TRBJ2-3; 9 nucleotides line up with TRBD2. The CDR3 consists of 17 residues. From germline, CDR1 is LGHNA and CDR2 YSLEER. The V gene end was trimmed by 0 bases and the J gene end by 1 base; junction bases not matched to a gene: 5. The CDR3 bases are TGCGCCAGCAGCCAAGAGCGGGGGGGGGCTGGCACAGATACGCAGTATTTT. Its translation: CASSQERGGAGTDTQYF.

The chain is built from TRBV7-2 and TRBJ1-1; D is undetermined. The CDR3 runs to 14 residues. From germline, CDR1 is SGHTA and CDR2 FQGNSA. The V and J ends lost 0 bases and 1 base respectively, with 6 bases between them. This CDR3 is CASSLAVGNTEAFF. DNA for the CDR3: TGTGCCAGCAGCTTAGCGGTGGGGAACACTGAAGCTTTCTTT.

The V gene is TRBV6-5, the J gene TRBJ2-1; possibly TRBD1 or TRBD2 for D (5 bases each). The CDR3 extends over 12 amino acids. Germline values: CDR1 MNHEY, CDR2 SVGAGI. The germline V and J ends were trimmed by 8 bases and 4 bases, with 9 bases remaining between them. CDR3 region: CASWDQYNEQFF. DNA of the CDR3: TGTGCCAGCTGGGACCAATACAATGAGCAGTTCTTC.

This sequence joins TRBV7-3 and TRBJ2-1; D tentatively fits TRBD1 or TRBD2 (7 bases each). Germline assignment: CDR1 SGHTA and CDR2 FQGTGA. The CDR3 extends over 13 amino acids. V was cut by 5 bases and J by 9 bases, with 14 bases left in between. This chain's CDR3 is CASSQTRGGEQFF. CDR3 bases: TGTGCCAGCAGCCAAACCAGGGGGGGTGAGCAGTTCTTC.

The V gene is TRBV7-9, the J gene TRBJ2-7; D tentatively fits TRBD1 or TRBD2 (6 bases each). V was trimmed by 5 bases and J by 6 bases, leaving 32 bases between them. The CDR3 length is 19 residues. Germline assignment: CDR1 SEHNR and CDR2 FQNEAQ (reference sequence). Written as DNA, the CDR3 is TGTGCCAGCAGCCCCAGACTCGGGGGACCACAGGGCCCCGCGGGCGAGCAGTACTTC. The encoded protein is CASSPRLGGPQGPAGEQYF.

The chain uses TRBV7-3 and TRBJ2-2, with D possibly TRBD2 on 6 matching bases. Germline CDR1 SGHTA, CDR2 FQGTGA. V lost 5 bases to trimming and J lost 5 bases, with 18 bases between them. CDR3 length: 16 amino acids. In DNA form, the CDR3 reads TGTGCCAGCAGCCCTCCAGGCGGGATCGTTACCGGGGAGCTGTTTTTT. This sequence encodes CASSPPGGIVTGELFF. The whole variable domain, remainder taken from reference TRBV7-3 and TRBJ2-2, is GAGVSQTPSNKVTEKGKYVELRCDPISGHTALYWYRQSLGQGPEFLIYFQGTGAADDSGLPNDRFFAVRPEGSVSTLKIQRTERGDSAVYLCASSPPGGIVTGELFFGEGSRLTVL.

CDR3 residues: CASSLALGTNTEAFF. The CDR3 DNA follows: TGTGCCAGCAGCTTAGCGCTAGGGACGAACACTGAAGCTTTCTTT. The chain has TRBV7-2 and TRBJ1-1; D is possibly TRBD1 (5 bases). Deletions cut 0 bases from V and 1 base from J, with 9 bases between. The germline V gene has CDR1 SGHTA and CDR2 FQGNSA. There are 15 residues in the CDR3.

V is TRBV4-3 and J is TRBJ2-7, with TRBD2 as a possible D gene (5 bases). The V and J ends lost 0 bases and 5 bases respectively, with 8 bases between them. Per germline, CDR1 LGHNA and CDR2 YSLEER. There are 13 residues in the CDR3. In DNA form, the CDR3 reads TGCGCCAGCAGCCAAGATCTCGGGAACGAGCAGTACTTC. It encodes CASSQDLGNEQYF.

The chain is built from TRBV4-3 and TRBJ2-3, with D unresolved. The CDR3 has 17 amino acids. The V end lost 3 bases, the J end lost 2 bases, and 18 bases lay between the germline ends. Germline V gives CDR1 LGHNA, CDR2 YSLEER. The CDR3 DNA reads TGCGCCAGCAGCCAGGAGATAGTGGGAAGGACCACAGATACGCAGTATTTT. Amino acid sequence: CASSQEIVGRTTDTQYF.

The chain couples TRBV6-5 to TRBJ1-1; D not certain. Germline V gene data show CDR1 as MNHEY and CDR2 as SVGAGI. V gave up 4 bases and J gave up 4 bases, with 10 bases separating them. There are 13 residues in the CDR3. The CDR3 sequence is CASSFRAVTEAFF. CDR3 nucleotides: TGTGCCAGCAGTTTTCGGGCCGTCACTGAAGCTTTCTTT.

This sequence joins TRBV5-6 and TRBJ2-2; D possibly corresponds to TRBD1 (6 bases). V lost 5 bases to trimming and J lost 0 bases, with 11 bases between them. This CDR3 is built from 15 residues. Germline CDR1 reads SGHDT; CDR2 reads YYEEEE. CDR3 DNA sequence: TGTGCCAGCAGACCCGGGACACCGAACACCGGGGAGCTGTTTTTT. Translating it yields CASRPGTPNTGELFF.

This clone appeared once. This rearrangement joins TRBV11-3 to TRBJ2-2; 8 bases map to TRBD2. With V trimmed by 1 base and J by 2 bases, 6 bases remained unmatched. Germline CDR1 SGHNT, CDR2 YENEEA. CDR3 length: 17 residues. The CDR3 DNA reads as TGTGCCAGCAGCTTAGGCAAGCGGGAGACTAACACCGGGGAGCTGTTTTTT. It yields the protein CASSLGKRETNTGELFF. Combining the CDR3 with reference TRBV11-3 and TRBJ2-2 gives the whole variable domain EAGVVQSPRYKIIEKKQPVAFWCNPISGHNTLYWYLQNLGQGPELLIRYENEEAVDDSQLPKDRFSAERLKGVDSTLKIQPAELGDSAVYLCASSLGKRETNTGELFFGEGSRLTVL.

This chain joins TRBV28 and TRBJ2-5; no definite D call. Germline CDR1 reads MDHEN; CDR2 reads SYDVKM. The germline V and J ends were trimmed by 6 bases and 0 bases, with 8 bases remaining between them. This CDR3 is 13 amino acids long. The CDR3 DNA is TGTGCCAGCAGCGCGGTCTACCAAGAGACCCAGTACTTC. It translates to CASSAVYQETQYF. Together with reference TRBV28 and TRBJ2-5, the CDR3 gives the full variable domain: DVKVTQSSRYLVKRTGEKVFLECVQDMDHENMFWYRQDPGLGLRLIYFSYDVKMKEKGDIPEGYSVSREKKERFSLILESASTNQTSMYLCASSAVYQETQYFGPGTRLLVL.

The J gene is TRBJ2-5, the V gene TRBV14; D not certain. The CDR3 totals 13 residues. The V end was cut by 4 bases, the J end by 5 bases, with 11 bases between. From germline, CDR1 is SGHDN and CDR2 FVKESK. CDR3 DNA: TGTGCCAGCAGCCGGTGGGGTGGGGAGACCCAGTACTTC. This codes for CASSRWGGETQYF.

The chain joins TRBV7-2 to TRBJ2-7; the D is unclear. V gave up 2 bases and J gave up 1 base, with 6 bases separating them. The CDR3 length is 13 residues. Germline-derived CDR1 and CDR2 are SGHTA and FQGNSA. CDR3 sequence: CASSLYTSYEQYF. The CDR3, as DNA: TGTGCCAGCAGCTTATACACATCCTACGAGCAGTACTTC.

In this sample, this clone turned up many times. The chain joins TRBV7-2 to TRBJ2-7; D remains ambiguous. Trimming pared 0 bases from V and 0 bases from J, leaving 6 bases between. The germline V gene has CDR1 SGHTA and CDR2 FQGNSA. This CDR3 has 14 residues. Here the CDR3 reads CASSLASPSYEQYF. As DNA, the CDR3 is TGTGCCAGCAGCTTAGCGAGTCCCTCCTACGAGCAGTACTTC.

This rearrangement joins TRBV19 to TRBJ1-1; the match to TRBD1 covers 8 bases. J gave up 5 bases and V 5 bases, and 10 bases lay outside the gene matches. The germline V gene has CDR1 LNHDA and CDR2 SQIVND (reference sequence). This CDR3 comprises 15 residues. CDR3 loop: CASSLLDRDITEAFF. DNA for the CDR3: TGTGCCAGTAGTCTCCTGGACAGGGATATAACTGAAGCTTTCTTT.

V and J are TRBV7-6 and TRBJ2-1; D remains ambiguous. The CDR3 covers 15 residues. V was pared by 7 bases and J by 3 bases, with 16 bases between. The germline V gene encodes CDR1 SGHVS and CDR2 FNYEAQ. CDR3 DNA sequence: TGTGCCAGCACCCCTTTTATTAGCAGCTACAATGAGCAGTTCTTC. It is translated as CASTPFISSYNEQFF.

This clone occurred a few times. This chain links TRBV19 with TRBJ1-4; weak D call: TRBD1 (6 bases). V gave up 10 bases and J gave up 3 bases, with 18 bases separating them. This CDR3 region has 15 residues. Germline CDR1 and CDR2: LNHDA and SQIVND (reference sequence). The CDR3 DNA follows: TGTGCCACCTCGAGGGGGGCGGCGTCTAATGAAAAACTGTTTTTT. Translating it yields CATSRGAASNEKLFF.

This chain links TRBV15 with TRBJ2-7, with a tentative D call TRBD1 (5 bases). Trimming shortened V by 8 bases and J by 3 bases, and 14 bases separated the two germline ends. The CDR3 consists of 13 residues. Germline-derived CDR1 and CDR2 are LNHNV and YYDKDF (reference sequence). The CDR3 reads CATGSGMVYEQYF. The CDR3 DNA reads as TGTGCCACCGGGTCAGGGATGGTCTACGAGCAGTACTTC. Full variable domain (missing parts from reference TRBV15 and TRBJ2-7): DAMVIQNPRYQVTQFGKPVTLSCSQTLNHNVMYWYQQKSSQAPKLLFHYYDKDFNNEADTPDNFQSRRPNTSFCFLDIRSPGLGDTAMYLCATGSGMVYEQYFGPGTRLTVT.

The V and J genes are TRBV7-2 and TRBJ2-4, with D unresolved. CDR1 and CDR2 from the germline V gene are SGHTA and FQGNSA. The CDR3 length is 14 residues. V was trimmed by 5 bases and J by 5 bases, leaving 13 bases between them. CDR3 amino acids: CASSAGQTQNIQYF. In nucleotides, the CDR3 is TGTGCCAGCAGCGCCGGTCAGACCCAAAACATTCAGTACTTC.

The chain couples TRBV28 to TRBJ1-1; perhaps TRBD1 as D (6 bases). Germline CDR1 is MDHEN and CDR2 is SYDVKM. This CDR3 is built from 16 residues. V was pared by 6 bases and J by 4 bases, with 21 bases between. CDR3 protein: CASSPLGRGGVTEAFF. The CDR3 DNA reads TGTGCCAGCAGCCCCTTGGGCAGGGGTGGGGTCACTGAAGCTTTCTTT.

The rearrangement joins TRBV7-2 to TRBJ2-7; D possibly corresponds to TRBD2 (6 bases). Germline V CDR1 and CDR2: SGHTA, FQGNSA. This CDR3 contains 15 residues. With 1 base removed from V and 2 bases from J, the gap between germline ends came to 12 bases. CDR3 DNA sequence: TGTGCCAGCAGCTTAGGCGGCGGGGAAGCCTACGAGCAGTACTTC. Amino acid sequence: CASSLGGGEAYEQYF.

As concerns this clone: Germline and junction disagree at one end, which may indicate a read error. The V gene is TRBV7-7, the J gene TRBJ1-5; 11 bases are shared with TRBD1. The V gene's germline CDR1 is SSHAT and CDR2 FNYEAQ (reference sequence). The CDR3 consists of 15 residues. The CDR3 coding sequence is TGTGCTAGCAGCCCCGGACAGGGGGCCTTTCAGCCCCAGCATTTT. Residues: CASSPGQGAFQPQHF.

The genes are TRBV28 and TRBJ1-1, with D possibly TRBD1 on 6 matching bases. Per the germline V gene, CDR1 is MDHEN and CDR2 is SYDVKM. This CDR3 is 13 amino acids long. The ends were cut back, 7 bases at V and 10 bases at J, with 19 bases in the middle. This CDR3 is CASNGGAGAPAFF. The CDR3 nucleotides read TGTGCCAGCAACGGGGGGGCCGGGGCTCCAGCTTTCTTT.

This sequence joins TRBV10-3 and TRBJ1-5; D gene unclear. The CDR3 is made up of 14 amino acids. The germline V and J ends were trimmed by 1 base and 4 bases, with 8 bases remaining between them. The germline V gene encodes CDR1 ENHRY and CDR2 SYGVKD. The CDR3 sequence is CAISEYGMNQPQHF. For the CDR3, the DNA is TGTGCCATCAGTGAGTATGGGATGAATCAGCCCCAGCATTTT.